In this sample, the clone carrying this T cell receptor (beta chain) turned up a few times. In TCRdb, the reads were re-called with MiXCR into one record per CDR3 protein. Of 450,000 to 600,000 distinct CDR3 sequences in the sample, approximately 11% were seen once. This sample is part of a study of T cell repertoires in cytomegalovirus infection. Trimming shortened V by 6 bases and J by 3 bases, and 5 bases separated the two germline ends. The CDR3 is 11 residues long. Germline V gene lookup returns CDR1 SNHLY and CDR2 FYNNEI. The TCR sequence derives from a human donor in good health (CMV status not recorded). Some clones in this sample may be carry-over from other donors' samples. The sequencing sample was made of PBMCs. V gene TRBV2 combines with J gene TRBJ2-5, with unresolved D. The CDR3 protein is CASRKEETQYF. CDR3 DNA: TGTGCCAGCAGAAAGGAAGAGACCCAGTACTTC.